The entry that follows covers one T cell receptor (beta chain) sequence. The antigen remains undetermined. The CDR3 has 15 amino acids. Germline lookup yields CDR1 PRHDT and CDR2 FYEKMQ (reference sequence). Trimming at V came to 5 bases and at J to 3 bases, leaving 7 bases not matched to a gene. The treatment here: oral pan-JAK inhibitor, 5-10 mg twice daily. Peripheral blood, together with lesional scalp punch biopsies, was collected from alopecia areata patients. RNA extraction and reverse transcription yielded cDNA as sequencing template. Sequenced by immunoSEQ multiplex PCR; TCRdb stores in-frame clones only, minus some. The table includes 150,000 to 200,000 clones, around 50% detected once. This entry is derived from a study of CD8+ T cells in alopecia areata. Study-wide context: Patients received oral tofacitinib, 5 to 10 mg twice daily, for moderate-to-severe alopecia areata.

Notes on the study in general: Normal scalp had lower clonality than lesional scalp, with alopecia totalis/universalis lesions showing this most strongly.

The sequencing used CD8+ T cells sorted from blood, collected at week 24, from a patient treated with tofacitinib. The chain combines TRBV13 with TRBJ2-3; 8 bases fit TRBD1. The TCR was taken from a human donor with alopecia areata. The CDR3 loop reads CASSPAGTGTDTQYF. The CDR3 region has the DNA TGTGCCAGCAGCCCCGCCGGGACAGGAACAGATACGCAGTATTTT.